A single sample is the source of the 10 T cell receptor beta chains below, sequenced in a study of T-cell memory formation after mild COVID-19. From the 5' RACE reads, TCRdb called clonotypes with MiXCR, one entry per CDR3 protein. Of some 310,000 distinct CDR3 sequences in the sample, 20% to 25% were seen once. Sequenced input: PBMCs or a T cell subset sorted from them (not recorded which). These receptors originate from a man aged 18 to 29 who had mild COVID-19 (a few samples of this study predate the infection). Cell type and time point are not known.

The chain employs TRBV5-1 and TRBJ1-5, with D possibly matching TRBD1 (5 bases). V gave up 4 bases and J gave up 3 bases, with 11 bases separating them. This CDR3 contains 14 residues. Germline V gene sequence: CDR1 SGHRS, CDR2 YFSETQ. In DNA form, the CDR3 reads TGCGCCAGCAGCGACGGGGGAGCCAATCAGCCCCAGCATTTT. As protein: CASSDGGANQPQHF.

This clonotype was observed a handful of times. The rearrangement joins TRBV5-6 to TRBJ2-3, with D unclear. CDR3 length: 13 residues. The germline V and J ends were trimmed by 0 bases and 5 bases, with 7 bases remaining between them. Germline assignment: CDR1 SGHDT and CDR2 YYEEEE. The CDR3 is CASSLAPGDTQYF. The CDR3 DNA reads as TGTGCCAGCAGCTTGGCCCCGGGAGATACGCAGTATTTT.

V gene TRBV11-2 combines with J gene TRBJ2-5; the D is unclear. The CDR3 has 14 residues. V was trimmed by 8 bases and J by 1 base, leaving 14 bases between them. CDR1 is SGHAT and CDR2 is FQNNGV in the germline V gene. The CDR3 region has the DNA TGTGCCAGCCGTTCTAGGTGGGCCCAAGAGACCCAGTACTTC. Its translation: CASRSRWAQETQYF.

This clonotype has a handful of counts. The V and J genes are TRBV3-1 and TRBJ1-1; D is uncertain. V was clipped by 0 bases and J by 5 bases, with 16 bases between them. CDR3 length: 16 amino acids. Germline V gene lookup returns CDR1 LGHDT and CDR2 YNNKEL (reference sequence). The CDR3 protein is CASSQEWEGYLTEAFF. DNA of the CDR3: TGTGCCAGCAGCCAAGAATGGGAAGGGTATTTAACTGAAGCTTTCTTT. Looking up the rest from reference TRBV3-1 and TRBJ1-1 gives the full variable domain: DTAVSQTPKYLVTQMGNDKSIKCEQNLGHDTMYWYKQDSKKFLKIMFSYNNKELIINETVPNRFSPKSPDKAHLNLHINSLELGDSAVYFCASSQEWEGYLTEAFFGQGTRLTVV.

V and J are TRBV29-1 and TRBJ1-1; 7 bases are shared with TRBD1. This CDR3 is built from 11 residues. Germline values: CDR1 SQVTM, CDR2 ANQGSEA. Trimming removed 4 bases from V and 14 bases from J; junction bases left unmatched: 10. The CDR3 loop reads CSVVRQGEGFF. CDR3 in DNA: TGCAGCGTTGTGCGCCAGGGGGAGGGCTTCTTT.

The chain combines TRBV5-1 with TRBJ2-3; tentative D call: TRBD2 (6 bases). Looked up from germline, CDR1 is SGHRS and CDR2 is YFSETQ. The CDR3 spans 15 residues. With 3 bases removed from V and 6 bases from J, the gap between germline ends came to 17 bases. The CDR3 DNA follows: TGCGCCAGCAGCTACGGGGGTAGTCCCATGGATACGCAGTATTTT. The encoded protein is CASSYGGSPMDTQYF. The variable domain in full, with the rest retrieved from reference TRBV5-1 and TRBJ2-3, is KAGVTQTPRYLIKTRGQQVTLSCSPISGHRSVSWYQQTPGQGLQFLFEYFSETQRNKGNFPGRFSGRQFSNSRSEMNVSTLELGDSALYLCASSYGGSPMDTQYFGPGTRLTVL.

The V call is TRBV11-3, the J call TRBJ2-5; D could derive from TRBD1 or TRBD2 (5 bases each). The CDR3 totals 13 residues. Trimming cost V 5 bases and J 6 bases, with 13 bases left between them. The germline V gene has CDR1 SGHNT and CDR2 YENEEA. The CDR3 DNA sequence: TGTGCCAGCAGCGGGGACCTAGGGCAGACCCAGTACTTC. Translation: CASSGDLGQTQYF.

This sequence joins TRBV3-1 and TRBJ2-1; tentative D call: TRBD2 (5 bases). Germline V gives CDR1 LGHDT, CDR2 YNNKEL (reference sequence). The CDR3 covers 13 residues. Trimming cost V 2 bases and J 10 bases, with 12 bases left between them. The CDR3 reads CASSQRLAYEQFF. In nucleotides, the CDR3 is TGTGCCAGCAGCCAACGTCTAGCATACGAGCAGTTCTTC.

This clonotype has a count of ten or more. The J gene is TRBJ2-5, the V gene TRBV5-1; D gene ambiguous. Germline V gene lookup returns CDR1 SGHRS and CDR2 YFSETQ. Trimming stripped 5 bases from V and 3 bases from J, with 17 bases between. The CDR3 length is 15 residues. CDR3 DNA: TGCGCCAGCAGAAAGGGAAGCGCGAACGAAGAGACCCAGTACTTC. This encodes CASRKGSANEETQYF.

This clonotype was counted a few times. The chain has TRBV7-2 and TRBJ2-1; D may be TRBD1 or TRBD2 (5 bases each). Germline loops: CDR1 SGHTA, CDR2 FQGNSA. The V and J ends lost 7 bases and 0 bases respectively, with 10 bases between them. The CDR3 consists of 14 residues. The chain's CDR3 is CASTQGTSYNEQFF. The CDR3 DNA reads TGTGCCAGCACCCAAGGGACCTCCTACAATGAGCAGTTCTTC.